This T cell receptor (beta chain) is drawn from a study of cytomegalovirus exposure and HLA in healthy donors. The PCR contained 60 Vbeta and 13 Jbeta primers. Profiled with immunoSEQ multiplex PCR; TCRdb holds only in-frame clones, not every one. The repertoire consists of approximately 150,000 clones, with more than 60% occurring once and the leading ten covering about 1.7%. As concerns this clone: Antigen specificity is unknown.

Broader study findings: TCR beta V- and J-gene trimming, according to a later analysis, was linked to a missense DCLRE1C variant. With further analysis later on, most CMV-associated TCR beta chains appeared HLA-restricted.

Sequencing was carried out using PBMCs. This TCR was recovered from a female donor in good health and CMV-seronegative.

CDR3 amino acids: CASSPGDSNQPQHF. The CDR3 region has the DNA TGTGCCAGCAGTCCGGGGGATAGCAATCAGCCCCAGCATTTT. The chain has TRBV5-5 and TRBJ1-5; possibly TRBD1 for D (5 bases). The CDR3 is made up of 14 amino acids. Germline CDR1 and CDR2: SGHKS and YYEKEE (reference sequence). Trimming pared 5 bases from V and 0 bases from J, leaving 9 bases between.